Sequencing of this T cell receptor (beta chain) was carried out in a study of T cells in Graves' hyperthyroidism and ophthalmopathy. Amplification of TCR beta CDR3 regions was performed using RNA transcripts as template. TCR CDR3 underwent first-round RT-PCR with the HTBI primer set. Via MiXCR, TCRdb re-called the multiplex PCR reads, giving one row per CDR3 protein. The table records a few hundred thousand distinct CDR3 sequences, 15% to 19% of them present only once. General observations from the study: Clonotypes that were expanded in thyroid above 0.001 mostly appeared in blood too. Ophthalmopathy was model-predicted a median around seven months pre-onset.

Fresh peripheral blood, more than 8 ml of it, supplied the PBMCs. V lost 5 bases, J lost 3 bases, and 4 bases stayed unmatched. There are 14 residues in the CDR3. Germline CDR1 SGHTA, CDR2 FQGNSA. As for this clonotype: Its antigen is unknown.

Sequencing was carried out using blood. V gene TRBV7-2 combines with J gene TRBJ1-3; 7 bases line up with TRBD1. The TCR was taken from a woman in her 30s with Graves' hyperthyroidism. In nucleotides, the CDR3 is TGTGCCAGCAGCATTCAGGGGGGTGGAAACACCATATATTTT. This translates into CASSIQGGGNTIYF.